This entry features one T cell receptor (beta chain) sequence. The assay ran at deep level. TCRdb keeps only in-frame clones here, not all; method: immunoSEQ multiplex PCR. Among hundreds of thousands of clones listed, around 78% were seen once. The entry originates in a study of shared clonotypes between healthy human individuals. Germline lookup yields CDR1 SNHLY and CDR2 FYNNEI. V lost 6 bases, J lost 6 bases, and 9 bases lay in between. The CDR3 runs 12 residues. The chain recombines TRBV2 with TRBJ2-1, with a tentative D call TRBD2 (6 bases). What was sequenced was PBMCs. The clonotype comes from a woman aged 40 to 50 in good health. Some clones in this sample may be carry-over from other donors' samples. The CDR3: CASRGLSNEQFF. The CDR3 DNA follows: TGTGCCAGCAGAGGACTATCCAATGAGCAGTTCTTC.